This is a list of T cell receptor beta chains from one sample in a study of blood T cell repertoires in COVID-19. TCRdb's table, derived via immunoSEQ multiplex PCR, lists solely in-frame clones and lacks some. Altogether about 55,000 clones are present, 87% being singletons, with the ten largest covering roughly 3.4%. Sequenced material: peripheral blood. Receptor source: a man aged 35 to 55 with COVID-19, enrolled during active disease. CDR3s include the opening cysteine and the closing phenylalanine or tryptophan. Fields, in order: V gene, D gene, J gene, clone size, CDR3 DNA, CDR3 protein. A D gene is named only where the DNA matches it firmly. Clone size is given for some rows only: seen once, a few or many times, or a class if the clone is expanded.

TRBV29-1,.,TRBJ1-2,.,TGCAGCACAGACAGGAGCTATGGCTACACCTTC,CSTDRSYGYTF
TRBV29-1,.,TRBJ2-3,.,TGCAGCACAGGGATAGGGGCCCCTAGCACAGATACGCAGTATTTT,CSTGIGAPSTDTQYF
TRBV7-2,TRBD2,TRBJ2-7,once,TGTGCCAGCAGCTTAGAGGCTGCTAGCGGGAGCCACGAGCAGTACTTC,CASSLEAASGSHEQYF
TRBV5-1,TRBD1,TRBJ2-2,.,TGCGCCAGCAGCTGGGGGACAGGGGGAACCGGGGAGCTGTTTTTT,CASSWGTGGTGELFF
TRBV7-6,TRBD1,TRBJ1-1,.,TGTGCCAGCAGCTCCGACAGGGTGCGAAACACTGAAGCTTTCTTT,CASSSDRVRNTEAFF
TRBV6-6,.,TRBJ2-7,.,TGTGCCAGCAGTGACCGACAGGTAGCCTACGAGCAGTACTTC,CASSDRQVAYEQYF
TRBV24-1,.,TRBJ1-5,.,TGTGCCACCAGAAATTCGAAGACGGGGCCCCAGCATTTT,CATRNSKTGPQHF
TRBV28,TRBD1,TRBJ2-7,.,TGTGCCAGCAGACTATACGGGACAGGCTCCTACGAGCAGTACTTC,CASRLYGTGSYEQYF
TRBV5-1,TRBD1,TRBJ2-5,.,TGCGCCAGCAGCTTGGGCAGGGGGCAAGAGACCCAGTACTTC,CASSLGRGQETQYF
TRBV10-3,TRBD1,TRBJ1-1,.,TGTGCCATCAGTGCAGGGGGCTCAGCATCGAACACTGAAGCTTTCTTT,CAISAGGSASNTEAFF
TRBV13,.,TRBJ2-3,.,TGTGCCAGCAGCTTTGCGGGATCTAGCACAGATACGCAGTATTTT,CASSFAGSSTDTQYF
TRBV5-1,TRBD1,TRBJ2-6,.,TGCGCCAGCAGCTTGGGGGTAGGGGGCTATGGGGCCAACGTCCTGACTTTC,CASSLGVGGYGANVLTF
TRBV3-1/TRBV3-2,.,TRBJ1-1,.,TGTGCCAGCAGCCAAGGGCAGGTGAACACTGAAGCTTTCTTT,CASSQGQVNTEAFF
TRBV11-3,.,TRBJ1-1,.,TGTGCCAGCAGCTTACAGGGCACTGAAGCTTTCTTT,CASSLQGTEAFF
TRBV7-3,.,TRBJ2-1,.,TGTGCCAGCAGCTTAAACAGAAACAATGAGCAGTTCTTC,CASSLNRNNEQFF
TRBV30,.,TRBJ2-3,.,TGTGCCTGGAGTGTCGGGACAGATACGCAGTATTTT,CAWSVGTDTQYF
TRBV10-3,.,TRBJ1-1,.,TGTGCCATCAGTGGGGGGGGAATTTTGAACACTGAAGCTTTCTTT,CAISGGGILNTEAFF
TRBV5-1,TRBD2,TRBJ2-2,.,TGCGCCAGCAGCTTGGGCGTTAGCGGGGGCCGGAACACCGGGGAGCTGTTTTTT,CASSLGVSGGRNTGELFF
TRBV28,TRBD1,TRBJ2-5,.,TGTGCCAGCAGTTCCACAGGGGGCGAGACCCAGTACTTC,CASSSTGGETQYF
TRBV2,.,TRBJ1-1,.,TGTGCCAGCAGTGAAGTTCGGGGGGCTATTACTGAAGCTTTCTTT,CASSEVRGAITEAFF
TRBV19,TRBD1,TRBJ1-5,.,TGTGCCAGTAGCGACAGGGCCAATCAGCCCCAGCATTTT,CASSDRANQPQHF
TRBV27,TRBD2,TRBJ2-7,.,TGTGCCAGCAGTTTATCGGGACTAGCGGCTTCCTACGAGCAGTACTTC,CASSLSGLAASYEQYF
TRBV2,TRBD1,TRBJ1-3,.,TGTGCCAGCAGCGTGGACAGGGGGCTAGGAAACACCATATATTTT,CASSVDRGLGNTIYF
TRBV19,.,TRBJ2-1,.,TGTGCCAGTAGTGAGACTAGCTACAATGAGCAGTTCTTC,CASSETSYNEQFF
TRBV5-5,.,TRBJ1-2,.,TGTGCCAGCAGCTTTCGGGAGAGCCCCTACACCTTC,CASSFRESPYTF
TRBV28,.,TRBJ1-2,.,TGTGCCAGCAGGGTACCGACGGGTTCGGGCTACACCTTC,CASRVPTGSGYTF
TRBV28,TRBD2,TRBJ2-1,few,TGTGCCAGCAAAAGCGGGGAGATCAACAATGAGCAGTTCTTC,CASKSGEINNEQFF
TRBV15,.,TRBJ2-7,few,TGTGCCACCAGCAGAGCTGCTAACTCCTACGAGCAGTACTTC,CATSRAANSYEQYF
TRBV30,.,TRBJ1-4,.,TGTGCCTGGAGCACAGGTGCCAATGAAAAACTGTTTTTT,CAWSTGANEKLFF
TRBV27,.,TRBJ2-1,.,TGTGCCGCCGGGCAGGGTTCCTACAATGAGCAGTTCTTC,CAAGQGSYNEQFF
TRBV7-2,.,TRBJ2-2,.,TGTGCCAGCAGCTTAGGGTCGGGGAGTGTCACCGGGGAGCTGTTTTTT,CASSLGSGSVTGELFF
TRBV2,.,TRBJ2-5,.,TGTGCCAGCAGTGACGGCAGGGTTGAGACCCAGTACTTC,CASSDGRVETQYF
TRBV27,.,TRBJ2-1,.,.,CASSFGSGIRYFF